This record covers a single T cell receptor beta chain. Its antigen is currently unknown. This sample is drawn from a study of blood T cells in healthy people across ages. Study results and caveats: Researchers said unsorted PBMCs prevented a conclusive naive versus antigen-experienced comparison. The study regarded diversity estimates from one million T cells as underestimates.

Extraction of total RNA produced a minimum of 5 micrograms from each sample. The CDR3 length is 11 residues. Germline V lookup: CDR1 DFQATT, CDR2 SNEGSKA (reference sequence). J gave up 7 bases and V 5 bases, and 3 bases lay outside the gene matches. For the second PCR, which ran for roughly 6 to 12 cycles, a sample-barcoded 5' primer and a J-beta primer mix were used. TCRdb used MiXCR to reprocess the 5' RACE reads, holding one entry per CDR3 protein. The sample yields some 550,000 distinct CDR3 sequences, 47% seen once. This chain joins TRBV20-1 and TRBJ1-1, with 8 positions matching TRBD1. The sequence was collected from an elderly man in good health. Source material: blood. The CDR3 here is CSALGQVEAFF. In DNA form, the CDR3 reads TGCAGTGCTCTGGGACAGGTTGAAGCTTTCTTT.